The subject of this entry is one T cell receptor beta chain. TCRdb keeps only in-frame clones here, not all; method: immunoSEQ multiplex PCR. Of more than 95,000 clones in the sample, 83% were seen once. V shed 3 bases and J shed 5 bases, with 10 bases lying between them. The CDR3 has 13 amino acids. Germline CDR1 LNHDA, CDR2 SQIVND (reference sequence). This specimen comes from a study of control samples from healthy donors and cancer patients. The sample consisted of blood. V gene TRBV19 combines with J gene TRBJ2-5; D may be TRBD1 (5 bases). This receptor was obtained from a woman aged 50 to 60 in good health. The chain's CDR3 is CASSMGRVETQYF. In DNA, the CDR3 is TGTGCCAGTAGTATGGGCAGGGTGGAGACCCAGTACTTC. Drawing the rest from reference TRBV19 and TRBJ2-5, the complete variable domain is DGGITQSPKYLFRKEGQNVTLSCEQNLNHDAMYWYRQDPGQGLRLIYYSQIVNDFQKGDIAEGYSVSREKKESFPLTVTSAQKNPTAFYLCASSMGRVETQYFGPGTRLLVL.